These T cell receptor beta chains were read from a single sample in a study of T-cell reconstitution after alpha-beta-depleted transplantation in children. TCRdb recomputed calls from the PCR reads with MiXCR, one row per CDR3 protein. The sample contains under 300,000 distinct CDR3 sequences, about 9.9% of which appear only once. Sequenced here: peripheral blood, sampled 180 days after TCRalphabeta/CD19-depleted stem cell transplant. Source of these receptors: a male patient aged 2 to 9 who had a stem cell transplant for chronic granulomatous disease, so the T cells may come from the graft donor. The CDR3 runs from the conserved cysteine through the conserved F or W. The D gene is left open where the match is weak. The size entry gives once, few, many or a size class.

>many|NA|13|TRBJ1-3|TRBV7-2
TGTGCCAGCACCTTGACCACTGGAAACACCATATATTTT
CASTLTTGNTIYF
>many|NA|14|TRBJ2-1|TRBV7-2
TGTGCCAGCAGCGTCCGGGACTCGAACAATGAGCAGTTCTTC
CASSVRDSNNEQFF
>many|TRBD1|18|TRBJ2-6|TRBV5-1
TGCGCCAGCAGCTTGGCCCCACAGGGGGCGGGAGGGGCCAACGTCCTGACTTTC
CASSLAPQGAGGANVLTF
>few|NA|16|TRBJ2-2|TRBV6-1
TGTGCCAGCAGCCGCGGGTTGGCGGGTAGCACCGGGGAGCTGTTTTTT
CASSRGLAGSTGELFF
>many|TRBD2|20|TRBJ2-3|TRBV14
TGTGCCAGCAGCCAAGGTGGACTAGCGGGAGGATATGGAAGGGCAGATACGCAGTATTTT
CASSQGGLAGGYGRADTQYF
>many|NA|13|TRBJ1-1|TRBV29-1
TGCAGCGTTGACGGGGGGATGAGCACTGAAGCTTTCTTT
CSVDGGMSTEAFF
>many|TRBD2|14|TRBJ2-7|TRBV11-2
TGTGCCACCGAAATGGGAGGGCTCTCCTACGAGCAGTACTTC
CATEMGGLSYEQYF
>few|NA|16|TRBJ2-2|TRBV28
TGTGCCAGCAGCCCAGGCGGCGGGACGAACACCGGGGAGCTGTTTTTT
CASSPGGGTNTGELFF
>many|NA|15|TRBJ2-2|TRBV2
TGTGCCAGCAGGCGGGACAGACTGAACACCGGGGAGCTGTTTTTT
CASRRDRLNTGELFF
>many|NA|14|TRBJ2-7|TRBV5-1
TGCGCCAGCAGCGTGCGTCCTAGCTCCTACGAGCAGTACTTC
CASSVRPSSYEQYF
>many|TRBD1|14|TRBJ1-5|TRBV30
TGTGCCTGGGCTTCCGGGACAGGGTCACAGCCCCAGCATTTT
CAWASGTGSQPQHF